These 15 T cell receptor beta chains were sequenced from one sample in a study of cytomegalovirus exposure and HLA in healthy donors. PCR was performed using 60 Vbeta and 13 Jbeta primers. Clones were read by immunoSEQ multiplex PCR, and TCRdb kept only the in-frame ones, dropping some. The sample shows about 210,000 clones, about nine tenths of them seen only once. The sequencing sample was made of PBMCs. These receptor sequences come from a boy between 2 and 15 years old in good health and CMV-seronegative.

The gene calls are TRBV19 and TRBJ1-5; 7 positions agree with TRBD1. The CDR3 totals 14 residues. Germline CDR1 reads LNHDA; CDR2 reads SQIVND (reference sequence). With V trimmed by 6 bases and J by 5 bases, 7 bases remained unmatched. Here the CDR3 reads CASSRDRAYQPQHF. In DNA form, the CDR3 reads TGTGCCAGTAGCCGAGACAGGGCCTATCAGCCCCAGCATTTT.

The V gene is TRBV27, the J gene TRBJ2-7, with D hard to call. V was trimmed by 4 bases and J by 7 bases, leaving 14 bases between them. CDR1 is MNHEY and CDR2 is SMNVEV in the germline V gene (reference sequence). This CDR3 has 13 residues. The CDR3 is CASSSPTSLEQYF. CDR3 DNA: TGTGCCAGCAGTTCCCCTACCTCCTTAGAGCAGTACTTC.

The CDR3 DNA is TGCGCCAGCAGCTTCCTAGGACTGTTCAATGAGCAGTTCTTC. It codes for CASSFLGLFNEQFF. The gene calls are TRBV5-1 and TRBJ2-1; a weak D match, TRBD2 (5 bases). The CDR3 is made up of 14 amino acids. Trimming removed 2 bases at V and 6 bases at J, with 12 bases between. Germline assignment: CDR1 SGHRS and CDR2 YFSETQ.

This chain joins TRBV20-1 and TRBJ2-7; D is uncertain. Germline CDR1 and CDR2: DFQATT and SNEGSKA (reference sequence). V was trimmed by 6 bases and J by 0 bases, leaving 6 bases between them. The CDR3 is 11 amino acids. The CDR3 loop is CSANPSYEQYF. DNA for the CDR3: TGCAGTGCCAATCCCTCCTACGAGCAGTACTTC.

The chain is built from TRBV19 and TRBJ2-2, with 9 nucleotides matching TRBD1. The CDR3 spans 16 residues. In germline, CDR1 is LNHDA, CDR2 SQIVND (reference sequence). V dropped 3 bases and J dropped 0; count of bases not matched to a gene: 2. CDR3 nucleotide sequence: TGTGCCAGTAGTATGGGACAGGGTGCGAACACCGGGGAGCTGTTTTTT. Protein: CASSMGQGANTGELFF. The variable domain in full, completed from reference TRBV19 and TRBJ2-2, reads DGGITQSPKYLFRKEGQNVTLSCEQNLNHDAMYWYRQDPGQGLRLIYYSQIVNDFQKGDIAEGYSVSREKKESFPLTVTSAQKNPTAFYLCASSMGQGANTGELFFGEGSRLTVL.

This clone occurred once. The chain is built from TRBV4-1 and TRBJ2-3; 8 bases map to TRBD1. The CDR3 runs 16 residues. Germline loops: CDR1 MGHRA, CDR2 YSYEKL. V lost 3 bases and J lost 0; bases outside the gene matches: 5. DNA for the CDR3: TGCGCCAGCAGCCACCCCGGGGACAGGAGCACAGATACGCAGTATTTT. Protein sequence: CASSHPGDRSTDTQYF.

The chain couples TRBV6-5 to TRBJ2-2; a possible D gene is TRBD2 (6 bases). The CDR3 is 14 residues long. Trimming shortened V by 8 bases and J by 5 bases, and 15 bases separated the two germline ends. The germline gives CDR1 MNHEY, CDR2 SVGAGI. As DNA, the CDR3 is TGTGCCAGCGGCAAGAAGGGGAGGACCGGGGAGCTGTTTTTT. Translating gives CASGKKGRTGELFF.

The rearrangement links TRBV7-2 to TRBJ2-7; 11 bases align to TRBD2. Per germline, CDR1 SGHTA and CDR2 FQGNSA. V dropped 5 bases and J dropped 1; count of bases not matched to a gene: 10. The CDR3 extends over 17 amino acids. The CDR3 is CASSLGIAGGRSYEQYF. For the CDR3, the DNA is TGTGCCAGCAGCCTAGGGATAGCGGGAGGGCGTTCCTACGAGCAGTACTTC.

This chain uses TRBV19 with TRBJ1-1; 12 bases map to TRBD1. The CDR3 consists of 14 residues. Germline loops: CDR1 LNHDA, CDR2 SQIVND (reference sequence). With V trimmed by 10 bases and J by 4 bases, 7 bases remained unmatched. The CDR3 spells CATTGQGARTEAFF. The CDR3 coding sequence is TGTGCCACCACGGGACAGGGGGCCCGCACTGAAGCTTTCTTT. The whole variable domain, remainder taken from reference TRBV19 and TRBJ1-1, is DGGITQSPKYLFRKEGQNVTLSCEQNLNHDAMYWYRQDPGQGLRLIYYSQIVNDFQKGDIAEGYSVSREKKESFPLTVTSAQKNPTAFYLCATTGQGARTEAFFGQGTRLTVV.

The rearrangement uses TRBV6-4 and TRBJ2-3, with D possibly TRBD1 on 5 matching bases. There are 13 residues in the CDR3. Germline loops: CDR1 MRHNA, CDR2 SNTAGT. V was trimmed by 6 bases and J by 5 bases, leaving 12 bases between them. CDR3: CASREGVGDTQYF. CDR3 coding DNA: TGTGCCAGCAGGGAAGGGGTTGGAGATACGCAGTATTTT.

The V call is TRBV28, the J call TRBJ1-1; 9 bases are shared with TRBD1. V dropped 8 bases and J dropped 5; count of bases not matched to a gene: 12. CDR1 is MDHEN, CDR2 SYDVKM, per germline. This CDR3 spans 15 amino acids. CDR3 loop: CASGTSGTGRTEAFF. DNA for the CDR3: TGTGCCAGCGGGACATCCGGGACAGGGAGGACTGAAGCTTTCTTT.

The chain carries TRBV2 and TRBJ1-5; D call uncertain. The CDR3 length is 16 residues. The V and J ends lost 0 bases and 6 bases respectively, with 15 bases between them. Per the germline V gene, CDR1 is SNHLY and CDR2 is FYNNEI. The DNA of the CDR3 is TGTGCCAGCAGTGAAGCAGGCGACCGACATCTTCAGCCCCAGCATTTT. Translating gives CASSEAGDRHLQPQHF.

The chain is built from TRBV5-1 and TRBJ1-2; TRBD1 matches at 7 bases. V gave up 0 bases and J gave up 2 bases; unmatched junction bases: 4. This CDR3 comprises 15 residues. Germline V CDR1 and CDR2: SGHRS, YFSETQ. DNA of the CDR3: TGCGCCAGCAGCTTGGGGTCGACAGGGAACTATGGCTACACCTTC. Translation: CASSLGSTGNYGYTF.

The chain recombines TRBV7-9 with TRBJ2-5, with 11 bases that match TRBD2. The J call is doubtful: the DNA matches TRBJ2-7 better. From germline, CDR1 is SEHNR and CDR2 FQNEAQ (reference sequence). CDR3 size: 16 residues. CDR3 DNA: TGTGCCAGCAGCGCAGAAATAGGACTAGCGGGCTACGAGCAGTACTTC. This sequence encodes CASSAEIGLAGYEQYF.

This sequence joins TRBV7-8 and TRBJ2-5; the D gene is possibly TRBD2 (5 bases). The CDR3 has 13 residues. Trimming removed 5 bases from V and 7 bases from J, with 14 bases in between. CDR1 and CDR2 (germline): SGHVS, FQNEAQ. The CDR3 sequence: CASSPPGGGTQYF. CDR3 DNA sequence: TGTGCCAGCAGCCCCCCTGGAGGTGGGACCCAGTACTTC.